This T cell receptor beta chain comes out of a study of technical replicates of blood from a handful of donors. Measured with immunoSEQ multiplex PCR; TCRdb has only the in-frame clones, and not every one. In the table there are fewer than 45,000 clones, over 95% of which are singletons. The germline V gene encodes CDR1 LGHNA and CDR2 YSLEER. Trimming at V came to 1 base and at J to 6 bases, leaving 7 bases not matched to a gene. The CDR3 has 15 amino acids. The rearrangement joins TRBV4-3 to TRBJ1-2; 8 bases agree with TRBD1. The clonotype comes from a human donor in good health. Specimen: T cells isolated from PBMCs. Here the CDR3 DNA reads TGCGCCAGCAGCCAAGTTCTGACAGGGGACAATGGCTACACCTTC. It specifies CASSQVLTGDNGYTF.